A single TCR beta chain is shown here with its context. The target antigen is unknown. The protocol was immunoSEQ multiplex PCR, while the TCRdb copy is restricted to in-frame clones and leaves out a portion. Of about 40,000 clones listed, approximately 81% are singletons. These data belong to a study of OX40 agonist ivuxolimab in advanced cancers. Whole-study context: Aged roughly 23 to 80 with a mean of roughly 65 years, they were approximately 79% male.

The CDR3 covers 15 residues. Germline assignment: CDR1 SGHNT and CDR2 YYREEE (reference sequence). The germline V and J ends were trimmed by 3 bases and 0 bases, with 13 bases remaining between them. General observations from the study: Researchers did not determine the expanded peripheral T cells' antigen specificity. Fewer expanded clones were found on average in CD4+ than in CD8+ T cells. CD4+ and CD8+ blood T cells expanded clonally by week 6 at 0.1 to 3.0 mg/kg.

This sequence was found in an adult with an advanced solid tumor such as melanoma, head and neck, liver or kidney cancer. Sequencing was performed on CD4+ or CD8+ T cells sorted from blood, taken in a trial of the OX40 agonist ivuxolimab. The J gene is TRBJ2-7, the V gene TRBV5-4, with D possibly TRBD1 on 5 matching bases. CDR3 in amino acids: CASSWMGRSSYEQYF. The CDR3 bases are TGTGCCAGCAGCTGGATGGGGCGGAGCTCCTACGAGCAGTACTTC.